This T cell receptor (beta chain) stems from a study of T-cell reconstitution after alpha-beta-depleted transplantation in children. The library targeted TCRbeta and was prepared with unique molecular identifiers. TCRdb used MiXCR to reprocess the PCR reads, holding one entry per CDR3 protein. The table has about 340,000 distinct CDR3 sequences, about a tenth seen once. The V gene's germline CDR1 is MNHEY and CDR2 SVGEGT. The CDR3 consists of 14 residues. The V segment lost 4 bases and the J segment 7 bases; nucleotides outside the gene matches: 9. The sample holds many counts of this clonotype. V gene TRBV6-2 or TRBV6-3 combines with J gene TRBJ2-7; 8 bases are shared with TRBD1. This TCR was recovered from a human donor who donated a stem cell graft to a child with acute lymphoblastic leukemia. Sequenced here: PBMCs from the stem cell graft donor, sampled from the stem cell graft. CDR3 DNA sequence: TGTGCCAGCAGTTCCCCGGGACAGGCTGCTGAGCAGTACTTC. It encodes CASSSPGQAAEQYF.